Shown below are 11 T cell receptor beta chains from a single sample sequenced in a study of tumor-infiltrating lymphocytes in primary liver carcinoma (dated by TCRdb to about 2017). RNA from unsorted whole blood was extracted with TRIzol reagent, and germline DNA was obtained with the DNeasy Blood & Tissue kit. TCRdb records Illumina HiSeq 2500 as the sequencer. A constant-region primer and ProtoScript II reverse transcriptase were used to reverse-transcribe TCRbeta-specific cDNA from about 530 ng total RNA. TCRbeta libraries were built with three nested multiplex PCR rounds, a slightly modified ARM-PCR procedure. The first two PCR rounds used multiplex TRBV1-TRBV30 forward primers with a Cbeta reverse primer, each for about 9 cycles. TCRdb passed the public sequencing reads through fastp at Q25 and MiXCR, retaining productive beta sequences. Identical CDR3 proteins give one entry, which carries the most common genes and DNA. The sample records about 330,000 distinct CDR3 sequences, less than 70% of which are singletons. The ten largest clones capture about 6% of the sample.

The material sequenced was peripheral blood. The receptors were sampled from a man aged 40-55 years with primary liver carcinoma and hepatitis B virus infection.

Remarks on this clonotype: With a much larger clone just one base away, this may be a read error. The gene calls are TRBV6-1 and TRBJ2-1, with D maybe TRBD1 (6 bases). The CDR3 loop spans 14 amino acids. Trimming stripped 0 bases from V and 7 bases from J, with 10 bases between. From germline, CDR1 is MNHNS and CDR2 SASEGT. The CDR3 nucleotides read TGTGCCAGCAGTGAAGCGACAGGACTGAATGAGCAGTTCTTC. Protein: CASSEATGLNEQFF.

A word on this clonotype: Because it lacks the conserved phenylalanine or tryptophan at the end, this CDR3 is likely a read error. This chain uses TRBV10-2 with TRBJ1-4; no definite D call. Germline V gene sequence: CDR1 WSHSY, CDR2 SAAADI. Deletions cut 4 bases from V and 7 bases from J, with 16 bases between. This CDR3 is 15 amino acids long. The CDR3 sequence is CASSVTGLTGEKLFS. CDR3 nucleotides: TGCGCCAGCAGTGTGACCGGTCTCACCGGTGAAAAACTGTTTTCT.

CDR3 DNA sequence: TGTGCCAGCAGCGCGGGGTATAGGTCCAAAAACATTCAGTACTTC. Translation: CASSAGYRSKNIQYF. This chain links TRBV14 with TRBJ2-4; TRBD2 might be the D (6 bases). This CDR3 comprises 15 residues. Per germline, CDR1 SGHDN and CDR2 FVKESK. V lost 5 bases, J lost 2 bases, and 13 bases lay in between. Complete variable domain (other parts from reference TRBV14 and TRBJ2-4): EAGVTQFPSHSVIEKGQTVTLRCDPISGHDNLYWYRRVMGKEIKFLLHFVKESKQDESGMPNNRFLAERTGGTYSTLKVQPAELEDSGVYFCASSAGYRSKNIQYFGAGTRLSVL.

The sample holds many counts of this clonotype. The V call is TRBV11-2, the J call TRBJ2-1, with D possibly TRBD2 on 6 matching bases. The V end was cut by 8 bases, the J end by 11 bases, with 13 bases between. The CDR3 runs 11 residues. Germline CDR1 is SGHAT and CDR2 is FQNNGV. The CDR3 DNA sequence: TGTGCCAGCGGCACGACTAGTAAGCAGTTCTTC. Amino acids: CASGTTSKQFF.

The table lists this clonotype with a count of one. This chain joins TRBV11-2 and TRBJ2-2; D perhaps matches TRBD2 (5 bases). Germline V lookup: CDR1 SGHAT, CDR2 FQNNGV. Trimming took 1 base from V and 5 from J, leaving 17 bases between them. CDR3 length equals 17 residues. CDR3 bases: TGTGCCAGCAGCTTAGCGAGACACCTGAGGGAAACCGGGGAGCTGTTTTTT. Its protein product is CASSLARHLRETGELFF. The full variable domain, its missing parts supplied by reference TRBV11-2 and TRBJ2-2, is EAGVAQSPRYKIIEKRQSVAFWCNPISGHATLYWYQQILGQGPKLLIQFQNNGVVDDSQLPKDRFSAERLKGVDSTLKIQPAKLEDSAVYLCASSLARHLRETGELFFGEGSRLTVL.

This clonotype was seen only once. Being one base from a much bigger clone, this may be a read error. CDR3 amino acids: CASSIVTHTEAFF. CDR3 nucleotide sequence: TGTGCCAGCAGTATAGTCACTCACACTGAAGCTTTCTTT. V and J are TRBV6-1 and TRBJ1-1; no reliable D call. Between the trimmed V and J ends, which lost 5 bases and 3 bases, there was a span of 10 bases. CDR3 length: 13 amino acids. Germline V lookup: CDR1 MNHNS, CDR2 SASEGT.

Regarding this clonotype: Relative to the germline gene, one junction end is altered; a read error may explain this. The chain joins TRBV6-5 to TRBJ2-3; perhaps TRBD2 as D (6 bases). The CDR3 has 16 amino acids. The V gene's germline CDR1 is MNHEY and CDR2 SVGAGI. The CDR3 reads CTSSYDQAAGTDTRYF. The DNA for the CDR3 is TGTACTAGCAGTTACGACCAAGCAGCCGGCACAGATACGCGGTATTTT.

Turning to this clonotype: It may be a read error: a sequence one base away is much more abundant. V gene TRBV4-3 combines with J gene TRBJ2-3; D may be TRBD2 (5 bases). V lost 1 base and J 1 base, leaving 9 bases between the germline ends. The CDR3 has 15 amino acids. CDR1 is LGHNA, CDR2 YSLEER, per germline. The CDR3 DNA is TGCGCCAGCAGCCAAGGACGGGAAGGCACAGATACGCAGTATTTT. This sequence encodes CASSQGREGTDTQYF.

Comments on this clonotype: At one boundary the junction diverges from the germline segment, which might be a read error. The rearrangement joins TRBV4-3 to TRBJ2-1; tentative D call: TRBD1 (5 bases). This CDR3 region has 16 residues. Germline V lookup: CDR1 LGHNA, CDR2 YSLEER. The CDR3: CASCQESRRDYNEQFF. The CDR3 DNA follows: TGCGCCAGCTGCCAAGAAAGCCGCAGGGATTACAATGAGCAGTTCTTC.

Concerning this clonotype: This may arise from a read error, as a much more abundant clone is one base away. The CDR3 region has the DNA TGTGCCAGCAGCCGAACGGGAGGGGTAGGATACACTGAAGCTTCCTTT. It is translated as CASSRTGGVGYTEASF. V and J are TRBV6-6 and TRBJ1-1; D might be TRBD1 (5 bases). Germline V gene data show CDR1 as MNHNY and CDR2 as SVGAGI (reference sequence). The CDR3 runs 16 residues.

A remark on this clonotype: This may be a read error, as it is one base from a much larger clone. The chain is built from TRBV6-5 and TRBJ2-7, with 8 bases that match TRBD2. The CDR3 sequence is 14 residues long. Germline assignment: CDR1 MNHEY and CDR2 SVGAGI. CDR3 sequence: CASSYAGGGYDQYF. CDR3 DNA: TGTGCCAGCAGTTACGCCGGGGGGGGCTACGATCAGTACTTC.